The 28 T cell receptor beta chains below all came from one sample that was sequenced in a study of blood T cell repertoires in COVID-19. Data came from immunoSEQ multiplex PCR; TCRdb stores just in-frame clones and leaves some out. The repertoire holds about 150,000 clones, about 86% seen once, with roughly 19% in the top ten. Sequencing used peripheral blood. Every receptor here comes from a woman between 70 and 85 years old who had recovered from COVID-19.

This clone was counted once. The rearrangement uses TRBV4-1 and TRBJ2-1, with TRBD1 matching 9 bases. The CDR3 has 15 amino acids. The trim removed 2 bases at V and 10 bases at J, leaving 9 bases unmatched. The germline V gene has CDR1 MGHRA and CDR2 YSYEKL. This chain's CDR3 is CASSQSGTGRREQFF. The CDR3 DNA reads as TGCGCCAGCAGCCAATCCGGGACAGGGAGGAGAGAGCAGTTCTTC.

The rearrangement links TRBV4-3 to TRBJ2-2; perhaps TRBD2 as D (5 bases). There are 16 residues in the CDR3. Deletions cut 2 bases from V and 0 bases from J, with 10 bases between. In germline, CDR1 is LGHNA, CDR2 YSLEER. Written as DNA, the CDR3 is TGCGCCAGCAGCCAACAGGCAGCGGCGAACACCGGGGAGCTGTTTTTT. Translating it yields CASSQQAAANTGELFF.

This chain connects TRBV28 to TRBJ1-2; 11 bases agree with TRBD1. The V segment lost 5 bases and the J segment 8 bases; nucleotides outside the gene matches: 7. Germline-derived CDR1 and CDR2 are MDHEN and SYDVKM. The CDR3 contains 14 residues. CDR3: CASSPRDRGGGYTF. CDR3 DNA sequence: TGTGCCAGCAGTCCCCGGGACAGGGGGGGAGGCTACACCTTC.

This sequence joins TRBV11-2 and TRBJ2-7, with D perhaps TRBD1 (5 bases). Trimming cost V 0 bases and J 3 bases, with 12 bases left between them. The CDR3 has 15 residues. Germline V gives CDR1 SGHAT, CDR2 FQNNGV. CDR3 sequence: CASSLDYGANYEQYF. CDR3 in DNA: TGTGCCAGCAGCTTAGATTATGGGGCCAACTACGAGCAGTACTTC.

The chain employs TRBV2 and TRBJ1-4, with a weak D call TRBD1 (5 bases). CDR3 length: 15 residues. The germline gives CDR1 SNHLY, CDR2 FYNNEI. V lost 0 bases to trimming and J lost 7 bases, with 12 bases between them. The CDR3 here is CASSEAGRVFEKLFF. DNA for the CDR3: TGTGCCAGCAGTGAAGCCGGCAGGGTATTTGAAAAACTGTTTTTT.

This clone was counted a few times. The V gene is TRBV28, the J gene TRBJ2-7; 7 bases are a match to TRBD2. The CDR3 extends over 16 amino acids. V was pared by 5 bases and J by 0 bases, with 10 bases of the junction left unmatched. Germline CDR1 is MDHEN and CDR2 is SYDVKM. CDR3 coding DNA: TGTGCCAGCAGTACGGCGGGAGAGGGGTACTCCTACGAGCAGTACTTC. Protein product: CASSTAGEGYSYEQYF.

CDR3 coding DNA: TGTGCCAGTAGTCTCTTAGCGGGGGGCACAGATACGCAGTATTTT. Amino acid sequence: CASSLLAGGTDTQYF. The rearrangement links TRBV19 to TRBJ2-3, with 9 bases fitting TRBD2. Germline V lookup: CDR1 LNHDA, CDR2 SQIVND (reference sequence). The CDR3 totals 15 residues. V lost 5 bases to trimming and J lost 1 base; unmatched junction nucleotides: 4.

V usage is TRBV30 and J usage is TRBJ1-1, with D unclear. From germline, CDR1 is GTSNPN and CDR2 SVGIG (reference sequence). V shed 5 bases and J shed 3 bases, with 7 bases lying between them. This CDR3 region has 11 residues. The CDR3 region has the DNA TGTGCCTGGGAGCGGGACACTGAAGCTTTCTTT. This sequence encodes CAWERDTEAFF.

By frequency in the sample, this clone is medium-sized (0.01 to 0.1%). This rearrangement joins TRBV29-1 to TRBJ2-3; D gene unclear. The CDR3 has 11 residues. The germline CDR1 and CDR2 sequences are SQVTM and ANQGSEA. Trimming took off 8 bases at V and 8 bases at J, with 14 bases between the two ends. CDR3 region: CSTEFTGTQYF. DNA of the CDR3: TGCAGCACCGAATTTACGGGTACGCAGTATTTT.

V gene TRBV10-3 combines with J gene TRBJ1-2, with 7 bases aligning to TRBD1. The CDR3 has 13 amino acids. Trimming cost V 6 bases and J 2 bases; bases outside gene matches: 3. Germline V CDR1 and CDR2: ENHRY, SYGVKD. The CDR3 nucleotides are TGTGCCATCAGCGGGGGACAGAACTATGGCTACACCTTC. Protein sequence: CAISGGQNYGYTF.

The chain carries TRBV2 and TRBJ1-4; D not certain. The CDR3 totals 13 residues. Germline CDR1 and CDR2: SNHLY and FYNNEI. V was cut by 7 bases and J by 8 bases, with 14 bases left in between. The DNA for the CDR3 is TGTGCCAGCAATGGGCTGGGTGGGGAAAAACTGTTTTTT. It yields the protein CASNGLGGEKLFF.

V is TRBV4-1 and J is TRBJ2-7; 8 bases line up with TRBD2. Germline lookup yields CDR1 MGHRA and CDR2 YSYEKL. After removal of 0 bases from V and 4 bases from J, the junction contained 11 bases not matched to a gene. The CDR3 totals 17 residues. CDR3: CASSQDPGGGGLYEQYF. The CDR3 coding sequence is TGCGCCAGCAGCCAAGATCCCGGCGGCGGGGGGTTGTACGAGCAGTACTTC.

The V gene is TRBV10-3, the J gene TRBJ2-5; D is unclear. Trimming removed 4 bases from V and 1 base from J, with 10 bases in between. Germline loops: CDR1 ENHRY, CDR2 SYGVKD. The CDR3 has 14 amino acids. The CDR3, as DNA: TGTGCCATCAGTGGTGCTAACTCCCAAGAGACCCAGTACTTC. Translation: CAISGANSQETQYF.

This CDR3 reads CASSLPTGGAYNSPLHF. The CDR3 region has the DNA TGTGCCAGCAGCCTACCGACAGGGGGGGCCTATAATTCACCCCTCCACTTT. The chain joins TRBV5-8 to TRBJ1-6, with 9 bases lining up with TRBD1. With 4 bases clipped from V and 2 bases from J, the junction kept 7 bases outside the gene matches. The CDR3 is 17 residues long. Germline V gives CDR1 SGHTS, CDR2 YDEGEE.

The V and J genes are TRBV3-1 (or the pseudogene TRBV3-2) and TRBJ1-2, with 7 bases aligning to TRBD1. J lost 4 bases, V lost 6 bases, and 8 bases had no gene match. Germline CDR1 is LGHDT and CDR2 is YNNKEL (reference sequence). This CDR3 comprises 14 residues. The CDR3 protein is CASRRTGDGYGYTF. CDR3 coding DNA: TGTGCCAGCAGAAGAACAGGGGATGGCTATGGCTACACCTTC.

V is TRBV30 and J is TRBJ1-1; maybe TRBD1 (6 bases). V was pared by 5 bases and J by 4 bases, with 14 bases between. This CDR3 region has 13 residues. Germline assignment: CDR1 GTSNPN and CDR2 SVGIG (reference sequence). The CDR3 spells CAWGDTLGTEAFF. Here the CDR3 DNA reads TGTGCCTGGGGGGACACACTGGGCACTGAAGCTTTCTTT.

The CDR3 protein is CASSSGVGGYTF. DNA for the CDR3: TGTGCCAGCAGCTCAGGGGTTGGGGGCTACACCTTC. The chain links TRBV7-9 to TRBJ1-2; D may be TRBD1 (6 bases). From germline, CDR1 is SEHNR and CDR2 FQNEAQ (reference sequence). V was trimmed by 4 bases and J by 8 bases, leaving 11 bases between them. CDR3 length: 12 residues.

The gene calls are TRBV5-4 and TRBJ1-2; D is perhaps TRBD1 (6 bases). The CDR3 loop spans 14 amino acids. The ends were cut back, 5 bases at V and 7 bases at J, with 18 bases in the middle. The germline V gene has CDR1 SGHNT and CDR2 YYREEE (reference sequence). Written as DNA, the CDR3 is TGTGCCAGCAGGGCCATAGGGGGTAAAGCTGGCTACACCTTC. It yields the protein CASRAIGGKAGYTF.

The rearrangement uses TRBV5-4 and TRBJ2-7, with TRBD1 matching 10 bases. This CDR3 is 18 amino acids long. Looked up from germline, CDR1 is SGHNT and CDR2 is YYREEE (reference sequence). Losses at the gene ends were 0 bases for V and 2 bases for J; bases not matched to a gene: 11. CDR3 protein: CASSLGGVRDRGTYEQYF. The CDR3 nucleotides are TGTGCCAGCAGCTTGGGTGGGGTGCGGGACAGGGGTACCTACGAGCAGTACTTC.

CDR3 DNA sequence: TGTGCCAGCAGTCGGGTAGCGGGGAAAACCACAGATACGCAGTATTTT. It is translated as CASSRVAGKTTDTQYF. The chain joins TRBV7-3 to TRBJ2-3, with 8 nucleotides matching TRBD2. The CDR3 contains 16 residues. Germline-derived CDR1 and CDR2 are SGHTA and FQGTGA. V lost 6 bases to trimming and J lost 2 bases; unmatched junction nucleotides: 10.

The gene calls are TRBV24-1 and TRBJ1-5; D not certain. This CDR3 has 14 residues. Trimming stripped 7 bases from V and 1 base from J, with 10 bases between. Germline-derived CDR1 and CDR2 are KGHDR and SFDVKD. The CDR3 loop reads CATRGSGSNQPQHF. The CDR3 nucleotides are TGTGCCACCAGGGGGAGTGGAAGCAATCAGCCCCAGCATTTT.

The chain combines TRBV7-3 with TRBJ2-2; the D gene is possibly TRBD2 (7 bases). Germline CDR1 and CDR2: SGHTA and FQGTGA. The CDR3 runs to 17 residues. Trimming stripped 5 bases from V and 5 bases from J, with 21 bases between. The CDR3: CASSRGQTVGRTGELFF. The CDR3, as DNA: TGTGCCAGCAGCCGCGGACAGACCGTCGGGAGGACCGGGGAGCTGTTTTTT.

The sample holds one count of this clone. CDR3 region: CASSSPRDRSSYNEQFF. CDR3 bases: TGTGCCAGCAGCTCCCCCCGGGACAGGAGCTCCTACAATGAGCAGTTCTTC. The chain recombines TRBV7-9 with TRBJ2-1, with 8 nucleotides matching TRBD1. J was trimmed by 0 bases and V by 4 bases; bases with no gene match: 8. The CDR3 consists of 17 residues. Germline CDR1 reads SEHNR; CDR2 reads FQNEAQ (reference sequence).

The CDR3 DNA reads as TGTGCCAGCAGCTTACCGGGGTCGGGGAATCAGCCCCAGCATTTT. It specifies CASSLPGSGNQPQHF. The chain is built from TRBV11-2 and TRBJ1-5; D uncertain. Trimming pared 2 bases from V and 4 bases from J, leaving 12 bases between. This CDR3 region has 15 residues. Germline-derived CDR1 and CDR2 are SGHAT and FQNNGV.

This clone came up once. This chain uses TRBV2 with TRBJ1-2, with D perhaps matching TRBD1 (5 bases). CDR1 SNHLY and CDR2 FYNNEI come from the germline V gene. Trimming cost V 4 bases and J 8 bases, with 11 bases left between them. The CDR3 is 12 amino acids. The CDR3 bases are TGTGCCAGCAGTGCTTGGGGCGAGGGCTACACCTTC. This gives the protein CASSAWGEGYTF. Complete variable domain (other parts from reference TRBV2 and TRBJ1-2): EPEVTQTPSHQVTQMGQEVILRCVPISNHLYFYWYRQILGQKVEFLVSFYNNEISEKSEIFDDQFSVERPDGSNFTLKIRSTKLEDSAMYFCASSAWGEGYTFGSGTRLTVV.

V is TRBV3-1 (or the pseudogene TRBV3-2) and J is TRBJ1-6; 8 bases match TRBD1. CDR1 and CDR2 (germline): LGHDT, YNNKEL (reference sequence). V shed 7 bases, J shed 8 bases, and the junction held 4 bases outside the gene matches. CDR3 length: 13 residues. CDR3 in DNA: TGTGCCAGCACGGGACAGGCGGATTCACCCCTCCACTTT. Its protein is CASTGQADSPLHF.

This clone was seen just once. This chain connects TRBV30 to TRBJ1-1; 7 bases map to TRBD1. Germline V CDR1 and CDR2: GTSNPN, SVGIG (reference sequence). Germline trimming cut 5 bases from V and 0 bases from J; bases unmatched to any gene: 3. The CDR3 covers 13 residues. CDR3 nucleotides: TGTGCCTGGCAGGGACAGATGAACACTGAAGCTTTCTTT. This sequence encodes CAWQGQMNTEAFF.

V and J are TRBV7-9 and TRBJ1-5, with TRBD1 as a possible D gene (6 bases). V lost 5 bases to trimming and J lost 6 bases, with 26 bases between them. The V gene's germline CDR1 is SEHNR and CDR2 FQNEAQ (reference sequence). This CDR3 has 18 amino acids. The CDR3 loop is CASSPKEAAGGAGQPQHF. The DNA of the CDR3 is TGTGCCAGCAGCCCCAAGGAGGCCGCGGGGGGCGCGGGTCAGCCCCAGCATTTT.